These T cell receptor beta chains were read from a single sample in a study of cytomegalovirus exposure and HLA in healthy donors. Some clones are missing from TCRdb's copy, which holds only in-frame ones; the method was immunoSEQ multiplex PCR. This listing includes 200,000 to 250,000 clones. The specimen was PBMCs. The source is a woman younger than 45 in good health and CMV-seropositive. CDR3s include the opening cysteine and the closing phenylalanine or tryptophan. A D gene is named only where the DNA matches it firmly.

J gene,V gene,D gene,CDR3 DNA,CDR3 protein
TRBJ2-7,TRBV9,TRBD1,TGTGCCAGCAGCGTAGATGGACAGGGGATGTACGAGCAGTACTTC,CASSVDGQGMYEQYF
TRBJ2-2,TRBV11-2,TRBD2,TGCGCCAGCAGCCAAGATATGCGGGAGGATCCCGCCGGGGAGCTGTTTTTT,CASSQDMREDPAGELFF
TRBJ1-3,TRBV29-1,-,TGCAGCGTTGAGTCGTCCTCTGGAAACACCATATATTTT,CSVESSSGNTIYF
TRBJ2-1,TRBV7-9,-,TGTGCCAGCAGCTTAACAAAGGACTGGAGGGAGCAGTTCTTC,CASSLTKDWREQFF
TRBJ2-7,TRBV6-5,-,TGTGCCAGCAGTTACTCTCGAGCCCGCGGCTCCTACGAGCAGTACTTC,CASSYSRARGSYEQYF
TRBJ1-6,TRBV18,-,TGTGCCAGCTCACCGGCGGCAAGGAGGGATAATTCACCCCTCCACTTT,CASSPAARRDNSPLHF
TRBJ2-1,TRBV19,TRBD2,TGTGCCAGTAAGGGGTGGAGCGGGAGTGCCTACAATGAGCAGTTCTTC,CASKGWSGSAYNEQFF
TRBJ2-4,TRBV5-4,-,TGTGCCAGCAGCTTACCTGGGGCAGCGCAAAACATTCAGTACTTC,CASSLPGAAQNIQYF
TRBJ2-5,TRBV5-1,TRBD1,TGCGCCAGCAGCTTGTTGCAGGGGGTTACGGAGACCCAGTACTTC,CASSLLQGVTETQYF
TRBJ1-6,TRBV11-2,TRBD1,TGTGCCAGCAGCTTCTCAGGGGGCAATTCACCCCTCCACTTT,CASSFSGGNSPLHF
TRBJ1-5,TRBV6-1,TRBD1,TGTGCCAGCAGTGAAGCGGGGGGACAGGGGGCAAATCAGCCCCAGCATTTT,CASSEAGGQGANQPQHF
TRBJ1-2,TRBV4-1,-,TGCGCCAGCAGCCAAGATGACAGGACGTTGCTCTATGGCTACACCTTC,CASSQDDRTLLYGYTF
TRBJ2-3,TRBV5-4,-,TGTGCCAGCAGCGCGGACTTAAATCGGGGAGATACGCAGTATTTT,CASSADLNRGDTQYF
TRBJ2-7,TRBV7-9,-,TGTGCCAGCAGCACCCTAAAGGAGGGGCTGTCCTACGAGCAGTACTTC,CASSTLKEGLSYEQYF
TRBJ2-7,TRBV11-2,-,TGTGCCAGCAGCTTAGCGGCAGGGTCGACTTATGAGCAGTACTTC,CASSLAAGSTYEQYF
TRBJ2-7,TRBV28,-,TGTGCCAGCAGGAAAACCCCAGGGGCCTCCTACGAGCAGTACTTC,CASRKTPGASYEQYF
TRBJ2-7,TRBV15,-,TGTGCCACCAGCAGAGACTACTACGAGCAGTACTTC,CATSRDYYEQYF
TRBJ2-7,TRBV2,TRBD1,TGTGCCAGCAGCAAACGGGGACAGGCCTACGAGCAGTACTTC,CASSKRGQAYEQYF
TRBJ2-2,TRBV4-1,TRBD2,TGCGCCAGCAGCCTTGGACTAGCGGTTACGAACACCGGGGAGCTGTTTTTT,CASSLGLAVTNTGELFF
TRBJ1-1,TRBV29-1,-,TGCAGCGTCGCCCCGGAGGAGAACACTGAAGCTTTCTTT,CSVAPEENTEAFF
TRBJ1-3,TRBV5-1,-,TGCGCCAGCAGCTTGGCAGGGCCCTCCTCTGGAAACACCATATATTTT,CASSLAGPSSGNTIYF
TRBJ2-7,TRBV11-2,TRBD1,TGTGCCAGCAGCTTAGATGAGGAGACAGGGACCTCCTACGAGCAGTACTTC,CASSLDEETGTSYEQYF
TRBJ2-3,TRBV30,TRBD2,TGTGCCTGGAGCCGTACCGGGACTAGCGGGAGGCATGCAGATACGCAGTATTTT,CAWSRTGTSGRHADTQYF
TRBJ2-1,TRBV9,TRBD2,TGTGCCAGCAGCGTAGGTGGGACTAGCGGGATGAGCAATGAGCAGTTCTTC,CASSVGGTSGMSNEQFF
TRBJ2-7,TRBV28,TRBD2,TGTGCCACCAGTTCTAGATGGGAGGGACCCCTATACGAGCAGTACTTC,CATSSRWEGPLYEQYF
TRBJ2-7,TRBV18,-,TGTGCCAGCTCACAGGGAGTCTCGTCCTACGAGCAGTACTTC,CASSQGVSSYEQYF
TRBJ1-1,TRBV11-2,-,TGTGCCAGCAGCTTAGGGAGCAACACTGAAGCTTTCTTT,CASSLGSNTEAFF
TRBJ2-1,TRBV13,TRBD2,TGTGCCAGCAGCTTTGGGACTAGCGGGAGCTCCTACAATGAGCAGTTCTTC,CASSFGTSGSSYNEQFF
TRBJ1-5,TRBV19,TRBD1,TGTGCCAGTCAAACAGGGGGAGGTCAGCCCCAGCATTTT,CASQTGGGQPQHF
TRBJ2-3,TRBV19,TRBD2,TGTGCCAGTAGATTAGCGGGAGCCTCAGATACGCAGTATTTT,CASRLAGASDTQYF
TRBJ1-4,TRBV7-6,-,TGTGCCAGCAGCCCCCTAGAGGGTGAAAAACTGTTTTTT,CASSPLEGEKLFF
TRBJ1-5,TRBV9,-,TGTGCCAGCGCGGCGGGAGACAATCAGCCCCAGCATTTT,CASAAGDNQPQHF
TRBJ1-5,TRBV2,-,TGTGCCAGCAGTCTTATACAGGGTAGCAATCAGCCCCAGCATTTT,CASSLIQGSNQPQHF
TRBJ2-7,TRBV19,TRBD2,TGTGCCAGTAGTCTGAGACTAGCGGGAGCCCCCTACGAGCAGTACTTC,CASSLRLAGAPYEQYF
TRBJ1-5,TRBV6-1,-,TGTGCCAGCAGGGCCCCGGCGGGTAGCAATCAGCCCCAGCATTTT,CASRAPAGSNQPQHF
TRBJ2-1,TRBV5-8,-,TGTGCCAGCAGCTTGTTTGCAGGGGCCTCCTACAATGAGCAGTTCTTC,CASSLFAGASYNEQFF
TRBJ2-5,TRBV5-6,-,TGTGCCAGCAGCTTGCCCCAGGGGGGTCAGACCCAGTACTTC,CASSLPQGGQTQYF